What follows describes a single TCR beta chain. Its antigen specificity is not known. No much larger clonotype is one base removed from it; base qualities were not supplied. Inclusive of the bounding cysteine and phenylalanine, the CDR3 is 15 residues long. Only CDR3 DNA remains: 45 bases, in frame from the first base. Unmatched junction bases come to 10, with V trimmed by 1 base and J by 10 bases. In the germline V gene (reference sequence), CDR1 corresponds to LNHDA and CDR2 to SQIVND. In total, 630 or so healthy bone marrow donors made up the cohort. All cohort members were sampled while nominally healthy, although unrecorded immune exposures were likely present. The donor tested CMV seronegative and was one of the 352 seronegative cohort members. A peripheral blood sample was collected from each donor, and TCR beta sequencing was performed on peripheral blood mononuclear cells. Genomic DNA was extracted from the blood cell samples with the Qiagen DNeasy Blood Extraction Kit.

To prepare the library, the immunoSEQ multiplex PCR assay was applied. A mixture of 60 forward primers for TCR Vbeta segments and 13 reverse primers for TCR Jbeta segments was used in the multiplex PCR. Amplification of the CDR3 region of rearranged TCR beta genes was performed with a multiplex PCR assay on genomic DNA. Amplified TCR beta libraries were sequenced as 87-base-pair reads on the Illumina HiSeq System. On the authors' methods: A later analysis tallied about 77 million unique TCR beta chains across the 550 to 850 repertoires, and about 12 million of those chains were shared by two or more donors. To remove PCR and sequencing errors, raw reads were error-corrected and collapsed into unique sequences using a nearest-neighbor algorithm that merged closely related sequences. V, D and J gene segments were assigned by aligning CDR3 sequences to IMGT reference sequences. For a sequence to be retained, at least a six-nucleotide match to both a V gene segment and a J gene segment was required. Rearrangements were classified as productive when the CDR3 lacked stop codons and remained in frame with V and J, and all other rearrangements were classified as non-productive. CDR3 was defined according to IMGT convention as the region running from the second conserved V-encoded cysteine to the conserved J-encoded phenylalanine. In an earlier analysis of 550 to 650 of the donors, sequences lacking an unambiguous match to a single V gene segment were excluded. An earlier analysis of a few hundred of the donors classified V segments as functional when productive rearrangements were above 56.7% and as segregating when the standard deviation between donors was above 5%. To diagnose cytomegalovirus status from the catalog of TCR beta chain sequences, a statistical classification framework was built. In a later analysis, V and J genes were assigned by comparing TCR nucleotide sequences against IMGT/GENE-DB human TR gene sequences. Using the TCRdist pipeline, a later analysis assigned CDR3 sequences along with most-parsimonious VDJ recombination scenarios. In a later analysis, every TCR beta chain was defined by the combination of its CDR3 amino acid sequence and its V-gene family, and reads without a unique V-gene family were dropped. As a way to deal with suspected cross-contamination and a sequencing artifact, a later analysis dropped under 600 nucleotide sequences that were highly shared and had low generation probability. For each public chain, a later analysis derived a clonal expansion index from normalized ranks of inferred template counts within each repertoire. Generation probabilities in a later analysis came from a VDJ recombination model fitted to out-of-frame rearrangements, and those results were checked against IGoR. A later analysis scored TCR-TCR, TCR-HLA and TCR-CMV co-occurrence with hypergeometric tests, applying a repertoire-size bias correction to TCR pairs. To estimate false discovery rates, a later analysis permuted the HLA or CMV assignments 20 times. In a later analysis, co-occurring TCRs were grouped with DBSCAN, and TCRdist sequence similarity was added when clustering was performed within HLA-allele-positive subsets. Repertoires with fewer than 30,000 or more than 120,000 public chains, plus five repertoires with anomalous nucleotide sharing, were excluded from co-occurrence clustering. As stored in TCRdb, this immuneACCESS dataset retains in-frame rearrangements with V and J assigned. A fraction of the clones does not appear; measured against another copy, unresolved V genes explain less than half of the discrepancy, and the remainder lacks a known reason. Clone size and V and J calls were adopted from that table, with D and trimming inferred from the DNA. For this sample the table gives 150,000 to 200,000 clones, of which around 80% were detected only once. 1.7% of the sample lies in the top ten.

The data originate from a study of cytomegalovirus exposure and HLA in healthy donors listed by TCRdb under 2017. For context, the study as a whole: In an earlier analysis of 587 of the donors, around 290 Gb of sequence data and just under 120 million unique TCR beta sequences from 150 million to 200 million T cells were reported. In a later genetic analysis, genome-wide SNP genotypes for about 55% of the roughly 700 donors were used, and that subset was treated as a discovery cohort. Alongside the repertoire data, information on donor age, sex, ethnicity and CMV serostatus was compiled. To predict cytomegalovirus infection status, the study combined high-throughput TCR immunosequencing, statistical association of individual TCRs with disease status, and machine learning. A later analysis re-examined previously published TCR beta repertoires from over 500 donors and added high-resolution HLA genotyping to investigate patterns of TCR occurrence. In the later analysis, no new phenotypic data were used to find candidate immune exposures; instead, reliance was placed on TCR beta sequences and their occurrence across donors. About 5 DR-DQ haplotypes were handled as single units for association and clustering, since linkage in the cohort was strong. Every discovery cohort repertoire had been produced on one sequencing platform. The T cell repertoires of some 670 subjects were profiled by immunosequencing and related to cytomegalovirus serostatus. The study aimed to test whether cataloging public T cell receptors could reveal signatures of past pathogen exposure. Along with the approximately 700-subject first cohort, a separate validation cohort of over a hundred different subjects was used. Among under 450 genotyped donors of the cohort, an average of roughly 240,000 unique TCR beta nucleotide sequences were sequenced per donor, roughly 18% of them non-productive. An early release covering roughly 600 HLA-typed donors comprised roughly 300 gigabases of sequencing data and roughly 85 million unique TCR sequences. HLA typing included class I and class II loci at four-digit resolution. Typing coverage varied by locus: roughly 629-640 donors for A, B, C, DRB1 and DQB1; roughly 510 for DQA1; more than 600 for DPA1; 450 to 480 for DPB1. In an earlier analysis of 550 to 700 of the donors, high-throughput TCR beta sequencing was used to judge whether each TCR beta V gene segment behaved as functional or pseudogenic. Of the roughly 400 genotyped donors, 65% to 90% fell in the genetic ancestry cluster associated with self-reported Caucasian donors. General findings and caveats noted by the study authors: In a later analysis, several top co-occurrence clusters were reported to appear linked to parvovirus B19, influenza, CMV and Epstein-Barr virus. Linkage disequilibrium might explain the correlated functional status among segregating V segments, but an unknown experimental factor could not be excluded. Across donors, most TCR sequences were observed very rarely, whereas some public TCRs were present in many individuals. A later genetic analysis associated a missense DCLRE1C variant with V-gene and J-gene trimming of TCR beta chains, and an independent cohort replicated the association. Only TCR beta chains were sequenced in this cohort, and the absence of alpha or paired-chain data limited detectable features. In a later analysis, HLA-associated TCR beta chains were found to be more clonally expanded and to have lower generation probabilities than equally common non-associated chains. Strong co-occurrence of HLA alleles, especially DR and DQ, made assigning TCR associations to individual alleles difficult. A later analysis found that most CMV-associated TCR beta chains appeared HLA-restricted, with HLA associations seemingly driven largely by CMV exposure. The authors suggested that the approach could potentially be generalized to other disease states and immunological phenotypes. Because the 87-base-pair reads could not distinguish some IMGT-functional V segments, including TRBV6-2 and TRBV6-3, those segments were excluded. The classifier was reported to diagnose cytomegalovirus status with high specificity and sensitivity in both the original cohort and the validation cohort. A group of highly shared sequence variants was considered likely to be a technical artifact of the sequencing pipeline. In a later analysis, around 17,000 TCR beta sequences were associated with specific HLA alleles at a false discovery rate of 0.05. The study listed 164 TCR beta chains as associated with cytomegalovirus. A further reported finding was that TCR beta sequences accurately predicted the HLA-A and HLA-B alleles for most subjects in the first cohort. The earlier analysis of 587 of the donors excluded some 16 rarely observed V segments, including chromosome 9 orphons, because counts were too low. A later genetic analysis reported fewer N-insertions in productive TCRs among donors in an Asian-associated ancestry cluster than the roughly 640-donor mean. In a later analysis, the rate of TCR association differed among HLA loci, with DRB1 alleles having the most associated TCRs and HLA-C alleles having the fewest. Because HLA typing was unavailable for some donors at each locus, only the typed subset was used in association tests. Presence/absence analyses assumed roughly uniform sequencing depth across donors, an assumption that may not hold. Broadly in line with IMGT annotations, most TCR beta V segments showed up in productive rearrangements about 87% or about 30% of the time in an earlier analysis of under 700 of the donors. CMV serostatus was the only immune exposure information available for the cohort. Three of the identified cytomegalovirus-associated TCR beta chains were confirmed in vitro to be specific for cytomegalovirus antigens.

This sequence originates from a woman under 30 in good health and CMV-seronegative. The V gene is TRBV19 and the J gene is TRBJ2-1; 7 bases in the middle match TRBD2. Sample: PBMCs. The sequenced DNA is TGTGCCAGTAGTATAGCACTAGCGCAGCTCGAAGAGCAGTTCTTC. Translation gives CASSIALAQLEEQFF.